This note documents a single T cell receptor (beta chain) sequence. The source of the sample is a study of blood T cells in healthy people across ages. Donors were healthy Caucasian individuals from Russia aged about 6 to 100. Sample-barcoded 5' priming and a J-beta primer mix drove a second PCR of 7 to 11 cycles. TCRdb itself ran the 5' RACE reads through MiXCR, one entry per CDR3 protein. Counted here are approximately 1,700,000 distinct CDR3 sequences, roughly 43% occurring once; the ten biggest clones make up roughly 24%. Trimming took 1 base from V and 8 from J, leaving 15 bases between them. CDR1 is DFQATT and CDR2 is SNEGSKA in the germline V gene (reference sequence). The CDR3 spans 15 residues.

Material: blood. The receptor's source is a human donor in good health. V is TRBV20-1 and J is TRBJ1-6; possible D gene TRBD1, 6 bases. CDR3 coding DNA: TGCAGTGCTAGAGCCCGGACAGACAACGATTCACCCCTCCACTTT. This gives the protein CSARARTDNDSPLHF.